This T cell receptor (beta chain) originates from a study of OX40 agonist ivuxolimab in advanced cancers. Findings and caveats of the study: Circulating CD4+ and CD8+ T cells showed clonal expansion by week 6 at 0.1 to 3.0 mg/kg.

TCRdb's table, derived via immunoSEQ multiplex PCR, lists solely in-frame clones and lacks some. Here the sample spans some 57,000 clones, about 90% being singletons. As regards this clone: Its antigen is unknown.

The sample here was CD4+ or CD8+ T cells sorted from blood, taken in a trial of the OX40 agonist ivuxolimab. This clonotype originated in an adult with an advanced solid tumor such as melanoma, head and neck, liver or kidney cancer.

CDR3 amino acids: CASSHDRATTNEKLFF. CDR3 sequence (DNA): TGTGCCAGCTCCCACGACAGGGCTACAACTAATGAAAAACTGTTTTTT. This sequence joins TRBV18 and TRBJ1-4; 7 nucleotides agree with TRBD1. The V gene end was trimmed by 6 bases and the J gene end by 0 bases; junction bases not matched to a gene: 7. The CDR3 covers 16 residues. Per germline, CDR1 KGHSH and CDR2 LQKENI.